The rows below give T cell receptor beta chains drawn from one sample of a study of T cell responses to AZD1222 COVID-19 vaccine. TCRdb keeps only in-frame clones here, not all; method: immunoSEQ multiplex PCR. Of 110,000 to 150,000 clones in the sample, roughly 90% were seen once. The sequences come from peripheral blood, collected on day 0 of AZD1222 vaccination. The receptors were gathered from an adult in good health. Both conserved end residues are trimmed from each CDR3.

>TRBV11-2
ASSLAWAGGQETQY
>TRBV6-5
ASTLTSGTYNEQF
>TRBV20-1
SASARGSSYEQY
>TRBV12-5
ASGQGAAGELF
>TRBV2
ASSPSWASSYEQY
>TRBV19
ASSIVFGELF
>TRBV19
ASNPRSATGDEQY
>TRBV12-3/TRBV12-4
ASSLDRLYGYT
>TRBV4-1
ASSQASANQPQH
>TRBV5-4
ASSSLRDYGYT
>TRBV2
ASTPDRDYEKLF
>TRBV20-1
SASLQSNLYEQY
>TRBV9
ASSVDGRTGTLAF
>TRBV5-4
ASSPIAGGPGNEQF
>TRBV9
ASSVEGRTYEQY
>TRBV12-3/TRBV12-4
ATLGHSSEQF
>TRBV3-1/TRBV3-2
ASSRIQVSGYEQY
>TRBV10-2
ASTPSPMVAQY
>TRBV27
ASSHGQVNNQPQH
>TRBV21-1
ASSLEGSSGNTIY
>TRBV3-1/TRBV3-2
ASSQDRRGRDEQF
>TRBV6-6
ASSYPREAF
>TRBV19
ASSLGVAPAF
>TRBV25-1
ASSASSGRAAQF
>TRBV5-1
ASSSGLAAPSEQY
>TRBV5-1
ASSLEGGTSNSPLH
>TRBV4-1
ASSPRQAQEETQY
>TRBV19
ASTSSAYEQY
>TRBV19
ASSIGGSRVAGELF
>TRBV7-2
ASSWVGGPGGYT
>TRBV6-5
ASKKVQGKEY
>TRBV5-1
ASSPTLGTADTGELF
>TRBV3-1/TRBV3-2
ASSPSSGTGVNYGYT
>TRBV6-6
ASALIWGAQEQF
>TRBV15
ATSSRRPRNLNEQY
>TRBV20-1
SASGGASSYNEQF
>TRBV30
AWSVSGETQY
>TRBV2
ASNHPQGTGTEQF
>TRBV7-9
ASSFRAVGNTIY
>TRBV10-3
ATRLAGAGELF
>TRBV10-3
AISDPDRGHTGELF
>TRBV6-5
ASRGAFNQPQH
>TRBV7-2
ASSPGSEAF
>TRBV6-5
ASRGTYNSPLH
>TRBV5-1
ASSLDRGSGNTIY
>TRBV19
ASIGGMPGDTQY
>TRBV27
ASSLLQGTDTQY